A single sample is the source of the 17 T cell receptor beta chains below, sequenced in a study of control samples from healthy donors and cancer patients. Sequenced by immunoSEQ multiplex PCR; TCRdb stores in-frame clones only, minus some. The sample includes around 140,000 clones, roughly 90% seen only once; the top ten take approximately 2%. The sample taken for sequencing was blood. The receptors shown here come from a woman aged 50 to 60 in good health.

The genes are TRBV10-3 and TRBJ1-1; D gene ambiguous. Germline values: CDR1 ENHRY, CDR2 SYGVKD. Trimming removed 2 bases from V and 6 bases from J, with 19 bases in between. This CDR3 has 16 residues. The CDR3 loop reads CAISEPVVGRLSEAFF. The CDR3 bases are TGTGCCATCAGTGAGCCCGTTGTCGGGCGATTATCTGAAGCTTTCTTT.

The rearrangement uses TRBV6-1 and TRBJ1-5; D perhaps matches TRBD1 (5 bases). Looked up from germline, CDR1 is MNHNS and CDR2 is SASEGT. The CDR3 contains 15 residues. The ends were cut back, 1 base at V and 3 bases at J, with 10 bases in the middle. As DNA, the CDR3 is TGTGCCAGCAGTGAAGACAGGCACGACAATCAGCCCCAGCATTTT. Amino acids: CASSEDRHDNQPQHF.

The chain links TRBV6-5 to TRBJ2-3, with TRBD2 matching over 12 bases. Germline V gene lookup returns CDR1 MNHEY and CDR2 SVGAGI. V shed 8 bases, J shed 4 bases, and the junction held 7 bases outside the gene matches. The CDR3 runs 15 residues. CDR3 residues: CASREASGRADTQYF. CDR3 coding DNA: TGTGCCAGCCGCGAGGCTAGCGGGAGGGCAGATACGCAGTATTTT.

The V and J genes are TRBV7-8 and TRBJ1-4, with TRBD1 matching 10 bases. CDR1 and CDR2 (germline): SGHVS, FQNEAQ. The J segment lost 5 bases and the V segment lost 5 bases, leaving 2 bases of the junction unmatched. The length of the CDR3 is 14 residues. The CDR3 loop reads CASSRDRGNEKLFF. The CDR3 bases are TGTGCCAGCAGCCGGGACAGGGGCAATGAAAAACTGTTTTTT.

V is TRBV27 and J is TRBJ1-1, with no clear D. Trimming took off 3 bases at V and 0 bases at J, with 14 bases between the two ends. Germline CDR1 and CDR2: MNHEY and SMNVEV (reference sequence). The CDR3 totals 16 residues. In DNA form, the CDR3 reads TGTGCCAGCAGTTTCGGACTGGGTGGAGTGAACACTGAAGCTTTCTTT. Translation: CASSFGLGGVNTEAFF.

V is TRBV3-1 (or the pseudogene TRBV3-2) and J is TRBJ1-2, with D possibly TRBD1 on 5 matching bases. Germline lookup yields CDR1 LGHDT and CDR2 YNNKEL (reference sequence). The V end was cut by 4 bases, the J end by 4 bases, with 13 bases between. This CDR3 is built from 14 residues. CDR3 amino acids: CASSPRRGTYGYTF. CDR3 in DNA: TGTGCCAGCAGCCCGAGGCGGGGGACCTATGGCTACACCTTC.

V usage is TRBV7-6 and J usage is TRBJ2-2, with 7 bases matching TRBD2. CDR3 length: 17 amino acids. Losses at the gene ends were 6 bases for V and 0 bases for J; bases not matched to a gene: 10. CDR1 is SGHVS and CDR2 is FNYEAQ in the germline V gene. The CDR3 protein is CASSLTPAGANTGELFF. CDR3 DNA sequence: TGTGCCAGCAGTTTAACACCCGCGGGGGCGAACACCGGGGAGCTGTTTTTT. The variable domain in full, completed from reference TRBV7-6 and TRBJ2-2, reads GAGVSQSPRYKVTKRGQDVALRCDPISGHVSLYWYRQALGQGPEFLTYFNYEAQQDKSGLPNDRFSAERPEGSISTLTIQRTEQRDSAMYRCASSLTPAGANTGELFFGEGSRLTVL.

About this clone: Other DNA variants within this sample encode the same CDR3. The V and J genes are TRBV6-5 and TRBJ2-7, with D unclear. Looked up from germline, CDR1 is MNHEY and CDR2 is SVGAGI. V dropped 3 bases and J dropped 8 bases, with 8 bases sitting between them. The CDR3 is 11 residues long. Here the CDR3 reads CASSYWQQQYF. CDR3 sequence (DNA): TGTGCCAGCAGTTATTGGCAGCAGCAGTACTTC.

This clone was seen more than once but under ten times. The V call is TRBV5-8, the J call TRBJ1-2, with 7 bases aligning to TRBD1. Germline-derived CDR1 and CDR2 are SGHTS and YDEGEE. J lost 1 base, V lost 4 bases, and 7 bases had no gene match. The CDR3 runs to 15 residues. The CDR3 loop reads CASSGVGDSNYGYTF. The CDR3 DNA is TGTGCCAGCAGCGGTGTTGGGGACAGTAACTATGGCTACACCTTC.

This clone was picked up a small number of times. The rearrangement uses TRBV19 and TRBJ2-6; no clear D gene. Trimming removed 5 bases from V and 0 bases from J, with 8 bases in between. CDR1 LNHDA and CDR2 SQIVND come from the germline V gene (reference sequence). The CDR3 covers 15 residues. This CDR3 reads CASSVGNSGANVLTF. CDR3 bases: TGTGCCAGTAGTGTAGGAAACTCTGGGGCCAACGTCCTGACTTTC.

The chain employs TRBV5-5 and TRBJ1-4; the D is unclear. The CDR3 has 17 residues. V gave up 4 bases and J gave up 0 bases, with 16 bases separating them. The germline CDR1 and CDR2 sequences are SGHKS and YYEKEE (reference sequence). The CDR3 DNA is TGTGCCAGCAGCGAGGTGGGCAGGCCTACAACTAATGAAAAACTGTTTTTT. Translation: CASSEVGRPTTNEKLFF.

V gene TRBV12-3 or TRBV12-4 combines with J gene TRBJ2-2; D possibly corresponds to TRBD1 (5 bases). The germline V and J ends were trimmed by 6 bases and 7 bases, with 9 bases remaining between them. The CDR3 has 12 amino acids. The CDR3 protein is CASRSGLGELFF. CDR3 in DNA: TGTGCCAGCAGGTCAGGGCTCGGGGAGCTGTTTTTT.

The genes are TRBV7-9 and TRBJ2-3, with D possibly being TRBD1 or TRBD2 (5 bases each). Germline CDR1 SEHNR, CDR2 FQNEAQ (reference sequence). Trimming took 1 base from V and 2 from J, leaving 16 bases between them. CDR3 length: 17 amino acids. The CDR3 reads CASSLEEAGLYTDTQYF. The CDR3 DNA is TGTGCCAGCAGCTTAGAGGAGGCAGGGCTATACACAGATACGCAGTATTTT.

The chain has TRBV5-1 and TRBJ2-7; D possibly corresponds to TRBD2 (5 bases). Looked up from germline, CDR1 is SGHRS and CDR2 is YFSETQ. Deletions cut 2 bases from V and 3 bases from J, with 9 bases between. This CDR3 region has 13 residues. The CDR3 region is CASSLSGYYEQYF. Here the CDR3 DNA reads TGCGCCAGCAGCTTAAGCGGCTACTACGAGCAGTACTTC.

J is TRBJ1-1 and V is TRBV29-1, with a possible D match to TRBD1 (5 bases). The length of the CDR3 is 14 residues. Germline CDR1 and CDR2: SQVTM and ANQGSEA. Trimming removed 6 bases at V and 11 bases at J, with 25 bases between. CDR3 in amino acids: CSVDTGTQRGGAFF. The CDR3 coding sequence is TGCAGCGTGGACACCGGGACCCAAAGAGGAGGTGCTTTCTTT.

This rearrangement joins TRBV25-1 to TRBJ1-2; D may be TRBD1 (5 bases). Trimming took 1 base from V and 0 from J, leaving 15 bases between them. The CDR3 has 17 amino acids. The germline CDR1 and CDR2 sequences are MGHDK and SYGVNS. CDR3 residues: CASSESGRGVPNYGYTF. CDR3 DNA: TGTGCCAGCAGTGAATCGGGGCGGGGGGTACCTAACTATGGCTACACCTTC.

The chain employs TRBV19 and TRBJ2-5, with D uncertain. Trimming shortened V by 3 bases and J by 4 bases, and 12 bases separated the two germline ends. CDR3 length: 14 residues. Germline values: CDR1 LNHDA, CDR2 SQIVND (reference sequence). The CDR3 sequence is CASSITKGRETQYF. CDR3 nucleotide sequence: TGTGCCAGTAGTATTACCAAAGGACGAGAGACCCAGTACTTC.